The clone carrying this TCR beta chain was counted ten times or more. On the basis of clinical symptoms, serum thyroxine and TRAb, thyroid ultrasound and orbital computed tomography, diagnoses were made. The authors obtained PBMCs from 10 ml of fresh peripheral blood. The data derive from a study of T cells in Graves' hyperthyroidism and ophthalmopathy. Across the whole study: Specimen type is peripheral blood, collected at initial diagnosis prior to any treatment.

Researchers took RNA transcripts and amplified the TCR beta CDR3 regions from them. A first-round RT-PCR of the TCR CDR3 used the HTBI primer set. TCRdb reprocessed the multiplex PCR reads via MiXCR and lists one record per CDR3 protein. This sample has about 300,000 distinct CDR3 sequences; about 25% occur once, and the top ten carry about a quarter. The clonotype originates from a man aged 35 to 55 with Graves' hyperthyroidism that later progressed to Graves' ophthalmopathy. Sequenced material: blood.

The CDR3 region has the DNA TGTGCCAGCAGTTACTCGATTGACGGCTCCTACGAGCAGTACTTC. This translates into CASSYSIDGSYEQYF. The chain joins TRBV6-5 to TRBJ2-7; the D is unclear. The germline gives CDR1 MNHEY, CDR2 SVGAGI. CDR3 length equals 15 residues. Trimming pared 0 bases from V and 0 bases from J, leaving 9 bases between.